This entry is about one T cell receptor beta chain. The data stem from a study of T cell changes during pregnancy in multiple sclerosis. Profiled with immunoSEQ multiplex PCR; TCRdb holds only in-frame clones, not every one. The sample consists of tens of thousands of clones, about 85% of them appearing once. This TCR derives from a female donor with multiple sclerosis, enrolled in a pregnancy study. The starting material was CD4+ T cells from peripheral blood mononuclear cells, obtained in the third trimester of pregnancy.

This CDR3 reads CASQEDRSSKAFF. The CDR3 DNA is TGTGCCAGCCAAGAAGACAGGAGCTCTAAAGCTTTCTTT. J is TRBJ1-1 and V is TRBV6-6, with D possibly being TRBD1 (6 bases). Germline-derived CDR1 and CDR2 are MNHNY and SVGAGI (reference sequence). This CDR3 is built from 13 residues. Trimming left V 8 bases short and J 9 bases short, with 19 bases between.